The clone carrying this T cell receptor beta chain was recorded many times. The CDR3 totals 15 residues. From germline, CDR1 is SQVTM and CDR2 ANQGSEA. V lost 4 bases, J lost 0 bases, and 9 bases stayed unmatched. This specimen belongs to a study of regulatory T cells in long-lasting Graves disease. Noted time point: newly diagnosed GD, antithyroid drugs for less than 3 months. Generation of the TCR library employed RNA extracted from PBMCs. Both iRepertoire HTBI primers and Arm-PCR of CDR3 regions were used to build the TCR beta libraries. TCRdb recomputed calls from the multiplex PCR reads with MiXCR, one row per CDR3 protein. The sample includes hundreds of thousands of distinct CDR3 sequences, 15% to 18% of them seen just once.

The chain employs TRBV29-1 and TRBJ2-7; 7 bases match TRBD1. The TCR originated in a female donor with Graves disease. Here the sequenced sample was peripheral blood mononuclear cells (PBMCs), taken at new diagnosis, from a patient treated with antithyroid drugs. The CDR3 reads CSVGGSGGPSYEQYF. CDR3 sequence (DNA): TGCAGCGTTGGGGGCTCAGGGGGACCCTCCTACGAGCAGTACTTC.